This is a list of T cell receptor beta chains from one sample in a study of T cell responses to AZD1222 COVID-19 vaccine. Assay used: immunoSEQ multiplex PCR; TCRdb lists only in-frame clones, some missing. The sample shows some 83,000 clones, about 83% of them seen only once. This specimen was peripheral blood, taken on day 0 of AZD1222 vaccination. The receptor source for this set is an adult in good health. Both conserved end residues are part of each CDR3. The order of the fields is J gene, clone size, V gene, D gene, CDR3 protein, CDR3 DNA. The D gene is left open where the match is weak. Clone size is shown for a subset of rows, as once, few, many or a class of expanded clone.

>TRBJ2-4|.|TRBV30|.
CAWSRQGLTKNIQYF
TGTGCCTGGAGTCGGCAGGGGTTAACCAAAAACATTCAGTACTTC
>TRBJ2-1|.|TRBV23-1|TRBD1
CASSQPRGHGRRGGLDNEQFF
TGCGCCAGCAGTCAACCCAGGGGGCACGGGCGCCGAGGAGGCTTGGACAATGAGCAGTTCTTC
>TRBJ1-2|once|TRBV5-1|.
CASSRAETNYGYTF
TGCGCCAGCAGCAGAGCGGAGACTAACTATGGCTACACCTTC
>TRBJ2-7|.|TRBV18|TRBD2
CASSKLAGGYNEQYF
TGTGCCAGCTCGAAACTAGCGGGAGGTTACAACGAGCAGTACTTC
>TRBJ1-2|.|TRBV6-5|TRBD1
CASSQPGTGNGYTF
TGTGCCAGCAGCCAACCGGGGACAGGGAATGGCTACACCTTC
>TRBJ1-6|.|TRBV3-1/TRBV3-2|.
CASSRTENSPLHF
TGTGCCAGCAGCCGGACGGAAAATTCACCCCTCCACTTT
>TRBJ2-1|.|TRBV6-4|TRBD2
CASSPLAWGTSGSEQFF
TGTGCCAGCAGCCCCTTGGCTTGGGGGACTAGCGGCTCTGAGCAGTTCTTC
>TRBJ2-1|few|TRBV7-8|TRBD2
CASSPTWEGYNEQFF
TGTGCCAGCAGTCCGACCTGGGAGGGCTACAATGAGCAGTTCTTC
>TRBJ2-5|once|TRBV24-1|TRBD2
CATSDLGIAGQSPQETQYF
TGTGCCACCAGTGATTTGGGGATAGCGGGGCAAAGCCCACAAGAGACCCAGTACTTC
>TRBJ2-3|.|TRBV2|.
CASSVDTQYF
TGTGCCAGCAGTGTAGATACGCAGTATTTT
>TRBJ1-5|.|TRBV4-3|.
CASSQDDRLGSNQPQHF
TGCGCCAGCAGCCAAGACGACAGATTAGGTAGCAATCAGCCCCAGCATTTT
>TRBJ1-1|.|TRBV28|.
CASSSLIQAHPNTEAFF
TGTGCCAGCAGTTCCCTTATTCAAGCGCACCCGAACACTGAAGCTTTCTTT
>TRBJ2-2|.|TRBV15|TRBD2
CATSREGTSGRANTGELFF
TGTGCCACCAGCAGAGAAGGGACTAGCGGGAGAGCCAACACCGGGGAGCTGTTTTTT
>TRBJ2-3|.|TRBV10-3|.
CAIRPGPGLDTQYF
TGTGCCATCAGACCGGGACCAGGGTTAGATACGCAGTATTTT
>TRBJ2-7|.|TRBV30|.
CAWNTGITYEQYF
TGTGCCTGGAATACGGGAATTACCTACGAGCAGTACTTC
>TRBJ2-1|.|TRBV11-2|.
CASSLEMGLVDEQFF
TGTGCCAGCAGCTTAGAAATGGGCTTGGTAGATGAGCAGTTCTTC
>TRBJ1-5|.|TRBV21-1|.
CASSFWGVWNQPQHF
TGTGCCAGCTCATTCTGGGGGGTTTGGAATCAGCCCCAGCATTTT
>TRBJ1-6|once|TRBV27|.
CASSLSGGDNSPLHF
TGTGCCAGCAGTTTATCCGGAGGGGATAATTCACCCCTCCACTTT
>TRBJ2-5|.|TRBV7-2|.
CASSLDYRSKTQYF
TGTGCCAGCAGCTTGGATTACAGGTCAAAGACCCAGTACTTC
>TRBJ2-1|once|TRBV3-1/TRBV3-2|TRBD2
CASSQTGLAGADEQFF
TGTGCCAGCAGCCAGACGGGACTAGCGGGAGCGGATGAGCAGTTCTTC
>TRBJ1-6|few|TRBV3-1/TRBV3-2|.
CASSQENLGQGFNSPLHF
TGTGCCAGCAGCCAAGAGAATTTAGGGCAGGGGTTCAATTCACCCCTCCACTTT
>TRBJ1-2|.|TRBV7-8|.
CASSLEDGQPGRDYGYTF
TGTGCCAGCAGCTTAGAGGATGGACAGCCCGGCAGGGACTATGGCTACACCTTC
>TRBJ1-1|.|TRBV6-4|TRBD1
CASSPTGLGFYTEAFF
TGTGCCAGCAGTCCGACAGGGCTGGGGTTTTACACTGAAGCTTTCTTT
>TRBJ1-3|.|TRBV10-1|.
CASSDPDGKSGNTIYF
TGCGCCAGCAGTGACCCGGACGGGAAATCTGGAAACACCATATATTTT
>TRBJ2-5|once|TRBV5-1|.
CASSFGPTRGQETQYF
TGCGCCAGCAGCTTTGGCCCTACTAGAGGGCAAGAGACCCAGTACTTC
>TRBJ2-7|.|TRBV7-3|.
CASSPGVRPYEQYF
TGTGCCAGCAGCCCAGGGGTCCGCCCCTACGAGCAGTACTTC
>TRBJ2-5|.|TRBV28|TRBD1
CASSLRQGEETQYF
TGTGCCAGCAGTCTAAGACAGGGAGAAGAGACCCAGTACTTC
>TRBJ1-5|.|TRBV6-2/TRBV6-3|TRBD1
CASSYSNVARGLNQPQHF
TGTGCCAGCAGTTACTCGAATGTGGCCAGGGGGCTTAACCAGCCCCAGCATTTT
>TRBJ1-5|.|TRBV19|.
CASSIEQLRVNNQPQHF
TGTGCCAGTAGTATCGAACAGCTCAGGGTAAACAATCAGCCCCAGCATTTT
>TRBJ1-5|.|TRBV15|TRBD1
CATSLTGYNQPQHF
TGTGCCACCAGCTTGACAGGGTACAATCAGCCCCAGCATTTT
>TRBJ1-1|.|TRBV29-1|.
CSVVTRGAFF
TGCAGCGTTGTAACCCGGGGAGCTTTCTTT
>TRBJ2-7|.|TRBV3-1/TRBV3-2|.
CASSQGREQYF
TGTGCCAGCAGCCAAGGACGGGAGCAGTACTTC
>TRBJ1-4|once|TRBV9|.
CASSVGGTNEKLFF
TGTGCCAGCAGCGTTGGTGGGACTAATGAAAAACTGTTTTTT
>TRBJ2-7|.|TRBV5-4|TRBD1
CASRATGGGYEQYF
TGTGCCAGCAGGGCCACAGGGGGCGGGTACGAGCAGTACTTC
>TRBJ1-4|.|TRBV19|.
CASSMLHTTNEKLFF
TGTGCCAGTAGTATGCTTCATACAACTAATGAAAAACTGTTTTTT
>TRBJ2-2|once|TRBV7-9|.
CASSPEAGGAGELFF
TGTGCCAGCAGCCCCGAGGCAGGGGGGGCCGGGGAGCTGTTTTTT
>TRBJ2-1|.|TRBV5-8|TRBD1
CASTTGNRGPNEQFF
TGTGCCAGCACCACTGGAAATAGGGGGCCGAATGAGCAGTTCTTC
>TRBJ1-5|.|TRBV4-1|TRBD1
CASRPTGTNQPQHF
TGCGCCAGCAGACCGACAGGGACCAATCAGCCCCAGCATTTT
>TRBJ1-3|.|TRBV2|.
CASSESGNTIYF
TGTGCCAGCAGTGAATCGGGAAACACCATATATTTT
>TRBJ2-2|.|TRBV4-3|.
CASSQGYGSANTGELFF
TGCGCCAGCAGCCAAGGGTACGGGAGTGCGAACACCGGGGAGCTGTTTTTT
>TRBJ2-1|.|TRBV19|TRBD2
CASSISGSPGNEQFF
TGTGCCAGTAGTATTAGCGGGAGTCCCGGGAATGAGCAGTTCTTC
>TRBJ2-2|.|TRBV18|.
CASSLSRLQNTGELFF
TGTGCCAGCTCACTATCCAGACTGCAGAACACCGGGGAGCTGTTTTTT
>TRBJ1-6|few|TRBV18|TRBD1
CASSPRLTGDSPLHF
TGTGCCAGCTCACCACGCTTGACAGGGGATTCACCCCTCCACTTT
>TRBJ2-3|.|TRBV3-1/TRBV3-2|TRBD1
CASSPPMDRVGFDTQYF
TGTGCCAGCAGCCCCCCCATGGACAGGGTCGGATTTGATACGCAGTATTTT
>TRBJ1-1|.|TRBV5-1|.
CASSLAGGVLTEAFF
TGCGCCAGCAGCTTGGCCGGGGGTGTCTTAACTGAAGCTTTCTTT
>TRBJ1-2|.|TRBV3-1/TRBV3-2|.
CASSQALAYNYGYTF
TGTGCCAGCAGCCAAGCTTTGGCTTACAACTATGGCTACACCTTC
>TRBJ2-3|.|TRBV13|TRBD1
CASSLTGTGASTDTQYF
TGTGCCAGCAGCTTAACCGGGACAGGGGCTAGCACAGATACGCAGTATTTT
>TRBJ2-1|.|TRBV14|TRBD2
CASSRASGPYNEQFF
TGTGCCAGCAGCCGGGCTAGCGGTCCCTACAATGAGCAGTTCTTC
>TRBJ2-5|.|TRBV5-6|TRBD1
CATSSGTVQETQYF
TGTGCCACCTCCTCCGGGACAGTACAAGAGACCCAGTACTTC
>TRBJ2-7|.|TRBV4-1|TRBD2
CASSQIAGVGYEQYF
TGCGCCAGCAGCCAGATAGCGGGAGTCGGCTACGAGCAGTACTTC
>TRBJ1-1|few|TRBV5-1|.
CASSWRRATEAFF
TGCGCCAGCAGCTGGCGGAGGGCCACTGAAGCTTTCTTT
>TRBJ2-3|.|TRBV7-8|TRBD2
CASSLLAGGPPDTQYF
TGTGCCAGCAGCTTATTGGCGGGAGGCCCACCCGATACGCAGTATTTT
>TRBJ2-7|.|TRBV28|.
CASSLGSSYEQYF
TGTGCCAGCAGTTTGGGCAGCTCCTACGAGCAGTACTTC
>TRBJ2-3|.|TRBV7-9|.
CASSYTADTQYF
TGTGCCAGCAGCTATACGGCAGATACGCAGTATTTT
>TRBJ2-5|.|TRBV10-3|.
CAISESGHSGETQYF
TGTGCCATCAGTGAGTCGGGGCATTCAGGCGAGACCCAGTACTTC
>TRBJ2-2|.|TRBV12-3/TRBV12-4|TRBD1
CASRGQGAGELFF
TGTGCCAGCAGGGGACAGGGGGCCGGGGAGCTGTTTTTT
>TRBJ1-1|.|TRBV7-3|TRBD1
CASSLMGTAPTEAFF
TGTGCCAGCAGCTTAATGGGGACAGCCCCAACTGAAGCTTTCTTT